A single sample gave rise to the 27 T cell receptor beta chains below, sequenced in a study of CD4+ T cells in melanoma. TCRdb's table, derived via immunoSEQ multiplex PCR, lists solely in-frame clones and lacks some. The sample lists around 50,000 clones, roughly 89% seen once, with roughly 12% in the top ten. What was sequenced was peripheral blood. The receptors here all came from a human donor with melanoma.

This chain links TRBV27 with TRBJ1-5; 9 nucleotides match TRBD1. The CDR3 loop spans 17 amino acids. The trim removed 5 bases at V and 6 bases at J, leaving 14 bases unmatched. From germline, CDR1 is MNHEY and CDR2 SMNVEV (reference sequence). The CDR3 coding sequence is TGTGCCAGCAGTCCCCACGGAGCGGACAGGGGAGGTCAGCCCCAGCATTTT. It yields the protein CASSPHGADRGGQPQHF.

This chain connects TRBV11-2 to TRBJ2-3; 13 bases are shared with TRBD2. Germline V gene lookup returns CDR1 SGHAT and CDR2 FQNNGV. This CDR3 region has 17 residues. With 6 bases clipped from V and 2 bases from J, the junction kept 8 bases outside the gene matches. The chain's CDR3 is CASRSGLAGTLTDTQYF. For the CDR3, the DNA is TGTGCCAGCAGGTCGGGACTAGCGGGAACACTCACAGATACGCAGTATTTT.

This clone was counted a single time. The V call is TRBV5-1, the J call TRBJ1-6; a weak D match, TRBD1 (5 bases). V was shortened by 3 bases and J by 7 bases, with 17 bases between the two germline ends. The germline V gene has CDR1 SGHRS and CDR2 YFSETQ. The length of the CDR3 is 16 residues. CDR3 bases: TGCGCCAGCAGCTACTCCCCGACAGACTTAAATTCACCCCTCCACTTT. This codes for CASSYSPTDLNSPLHF.

The chain has TRBV6-4 and TRBJ1-1; D uncertain. V lost 0 bases to trimming and J lost 1 base, with 6 bases between them. The CDR3 totals 14 residues. In germline, CDR1 is MRHNA, CDR2 SNTAGT. The CDR3 DNA sequence: TGTGCCAGCAGTGACTCGAGTGAGAACACTGAAGCTTTCTTT. It codes for CASSDSSENTEAFF.

The rearrangement joins TRBV6-5 to TRBJ1-2; D might be TRBD1 (5 bases). Trimming took 5 bases from V and 3 from J, leaving 10 bases between them. Per germline, CDR1 MNHEY and CDR2 SVGAGI. The CDR3 consists of 13 residues. The CDR3 DNA reads as TGTGCCAGCAGTCCAGCGGGGGACTATGGCTACACCTTC. Translated, it gives CASSPAGDYGYTF.

V and J are TRBV28 and TRBJ1-5; perhaps TRBD1 as D (6 bases). The germline V and J ends were trimmed by 9 bases and 6 bases, with 12 bases remaining between them. The CDR3 is made up of 12 amino acids. The germline gives CDR1 MDHEN, CDR2 SYDVKM. Here the CDR3 reads CASGGLSQPQHF. In DNA form, the CDR3 reads TGTGCCAGTGGGGGGCTGAGTCAGCCCCAGCATTTT.

The rearrangement links TRBV9 to TRBJ2-2, with TRBD1 matching 7 bases. V shed 4 bases, J shed 7 bases, and the junction held 4 bases outside the gene matches. CDR3 length: 13 residues. The germline V gene encodes CDR1 SGDLS and CDR2 YYNGEE. The CDR3 DNA reads as TGTGCCAGCAGCAGGACAGGTTACGGGGAGCTGTTTTTT. This encodes CASSRTGYGELFF.

The chain combines TRBV2 with TRBJ1-2, with 10 positions matching TRBD1. After removal of 9 bases from V and 6 bases from J, the junction contained 4 bases not matched to a gene. This CDR3 has 12 residues. Germline CDR1 reads SNHLY; CDR2 reads FYNNEI. DNA of the CDR3: TGTGCCAGGGCGGGGACAGGGGATGGCTACACCTTC. This codes for CARAGTGDGYTF.

This chain connects TRBV7-8 to TRBJ2-7, with D unresolved. CDR3 size: 13 residues. Germline V lookup: CDR1 SGHVS, CDR2 FQNEAQ. V dropped 5 bases and J dropped 3 bases, with 11 bases sitting between them. The DNA of the CDR3 is TGTGCCAGCAGCGACACGCTATACTACGAGCAGTACTTC. Encoded protein: CASSDTLYYEQYF.

The CDR3 sequence: CAIAHSGTYNEQFF. The CDR3 DNA follows: TGTGCCATCGCCCATAGCGGGACGTACAATGAGCAGTTCTTC. The chain combines TRBV10-3 with TRBJ2-1; 8 bases map to TRBD2. This CDR3 has 14 amino acids. Losses at the gene ends were 8 bases for V and 4 bases for J; bases not matched to a gene: 7. CDR1 and CDR2 from the germline V gene are ENHRY and SYGVKD.

This clone was detected a few times. V is TRBV18 and J is TRBJ2-7, with D possibly being TRBD2 (6 bases). This CDR3 region has 14 residues. Trimming removed 2 bases at V and 0 bases at J, with 8 bases between. Germline V gene lookup returns CDR1 KGHSH and CDR2 LQKENI. CDR3 sequence (DNA): TGTGCCAGCTCACCAAGCGGGCGCTCCTACGAGCAGTACTTC. Residues: CASSPSGRSYEQYF. Filled out from reference TRBV18 and TRBJ2-7, the complete variable domain reads NAGVMQNPRHLVRRRGQEARLRCSPMKGHSHVYWYRQLPEEGLKFMVYLQKENIIDESGMPKERFSAEFPKEGPSILRIQQVVRGDSAAYFCASSPSGRSYEQYFGPGTRLTVT.

The rearrangement joins TRBV6-6 to TRBJ1-2; D might be TRBD1 (6 bases). With 5 bases removed from V and 8 bases from J, the gap between germline ends came to 12 bases. CDR1 is MNHNY, CDR2 SVGAGI, per germline (reference sequence). The CDR3 covers 12 residues. This CDR3 reads CASSGGQQGYTF. The CDR3 DNA is TGTGCCAGCAGTGGCGGACAGCAGGGCTACACCTTC.

This chain links TRBV30 with TRBJ2-3, with 16 bases matching TRBD2. This CDR3 has 18 amino acids. V shed 5 bases, J shed 3 bases, and the junction held 11 bases outside the gene matches. Germline lookup yields CDR1 GTSNPN and CDR2 SVGIG (reference sequence). The CDR3 DNA follows: TGTGCCTGGGGGGGACTAGCGGGGGGGAAAATAGGAACAGATACGCAGTATTTT. Translated: CAWGGLAGGKIGTDTQYF.

This chain connects TRBV6-1 to TRBJ2-3; 9 bases are shared with TRBD1. CDR1 is MNHNS and CDR2 is SASEGT in the germline V gene. The trim removed 5 bases at V and 4 bases at J, leaving 4 bases unmatched. There are 14 residues in the CDR3. The CDR3 reads CASSPDRGADTQYF. The CDR3 region has the DNA TGTGCCAGCAGTCCGGACAGGGGAGCAGATACGCAGTATTTT.

The V and J genes are TRBV28 and TRBJ2-7; D remains ambiguous. Germline CDR1 MDHEN, CDR2 SYDVKM. V was clipped by 4 bases and J by 1 base, with 11 bases between them. The length of the CDR3 is 14 residues. The CDR3 region has the DNA TGTGCCAGCAGTTCGGACGGTACTTCCTACGAGCAGTACTTC. Its translation: CASSSDGTSYEQYF.

This sequence joins TRBV10-2 and TRBJ1-6; D is possibly TRBD1 (5 bases). The CDR3 loop spans 13 amino acids. V was cut by 0 bases and J by 9 bases, with 6 bases left in between. CDR1 and CDR2 from the germline V gene are WSHSY and SAAADI. The CDR3 loop reads CASSESGLSPLHF. The CDR3 DNA sequence: TGCGCCAGCAGTGAGTCGGGACTTTCACCCCTCCACTTT.

The chain joins TRBV5-6 to TRBJ1-1; TRBD1 matches 9 bases. The ends lost 1 base at V and 5 bases at J; junction bases unmatched: 9. Germline-derived CDR1 and CDR2 are SGHDT and YYEEEE. The CDR3 covers 16 residues. DNA of the CDR3: TGTGCCAGCAGCTTGAATGGGGACAGGGTGATTACTGAAGCTTTCTTT. This gives the protein CASSLNGDRVITEAFF.

The chain carries TRBV2 and TRBJ1-1; TRBD1 is a possible D gene (6 bases). The length of the CDR3 is 18 residues. V was clipped by 5 bases and J by 0 bases, with 22 bases between them. Germline lookup yields CDR1 SNHLY and CDR2 FYNNEI. The CDR3 nucleotides read TGTGCCAGCAGTAGCCCGGGACACGGGGCTTACATGAACACTGAAGCTTTCTTT. Its translation is CASSSPGHGAYMNTEAFF. The complete variable domain, with remaining parts taken from reference TRBV2 and TRBJ1-1, reads EPEVTQTPSHQVTQMGQEVILRCVPISNHLYFYWYRQILGQKVEFLVSFYNNEISEKSEIFDDQFSVERPDGSNFTLKIRSTKLEDSAMYFCASSSPGHGAYMNTEAFFGQGTRLTVV.

The CDR3 is CASSPRTGSNEKLFF. CDR3 DNA sequence: TGTGCCAGCTCGCCGCGGACAGGGTCTAATGAAAAACTGTTTTTT. The gene calls are TRBV18 and TRBJ1-4; TRBD1 agrees at 8 bases. Germline V gene sequence: CDR1 KGHSH, CDR2 LQKENI. This CDR3 contains 15 residues. With 6 bases clipped from V and 3 bases from J, the junction kept 6 bases outside the gene matches.

This clone showed up just once. The genes are TRBV10-3 and TRBJ2-7; 7 nucleotides match TRBD1. CDR1 and CDR2 (germline): ENHRY, SYGVKD. With 6 bases clipped from V and 1 base from J, the junction kept 3 bases outside the gene matches. The CDR3 totals 13 residues. CDR3: CAISLQGSYEQYF. The CDR3 DNA reads as TGTGCCATCAGCCTACAGGGGTCCTACGAGCAGTACTTC.

This clone has a single count. The chain carries TRBV7-9 and TRBJ2-2, with no clear D. The germline CDR1 and CDR2 sequences are SEHNR and FQNEAQ (reference sequence). The CDR3 runs 12 residues. With 3 bases removed from V and 7 bases from J, the gap between germline ends came to 6 bases. CDR3 nucleotides: TGTGCCAGCAGCTTTTGGGGCGGGGAGCTGTTTTTT. This sequence encodes CASSFWGGELFF. The full variable domain, rest sourced from reference TRBV7-9 and TRBJ2-2, is DTGVSQNPRHKITKRGQNVTFRCDPISEHNRLYWYRQTLGQGPEFLTYFQNEAQLEKSRLLSDRFSAERPKGSFSTLEIQRTEQGDSAMYLCASSFWGGELFFGEGSRLTVL.

This clone came up once. The chain uses TRBV5-8 and TRBJ2-3; 13 nucleotides line up with TRBD2. The trim removed 4 bases at V and 2 bases at J, leaving 4 bases unmatched. The CDR3 is made up of 16 amino acids. Germline loops: CDR1 SGHTS, CDR2 YDEGEE. CDR3: CASSAGTSGATDTQYF. The CDR3 nucleotides are TGTGCCAGCAGCGCCGGGACTAGCGGGGCCACAGATACGCAGTATTTT. The variable domain in full, with the rest retrieved from reference TRBV5-8 and TRBJ2-3, is EAGVTQSPTHLIKTRGQQATLRCSPISGHTSVYWYQQALGLGLQFLLWYDEGEERNRGNFPPRFSGRQFPNYSSELNVNALELEDSALYLCASSAGTSGATDTQYFGPGTRLTVL.

DNA for the CDR3: TGTGCCAGCAGCTTGACCCCCGGTAGCAATCAGCCCCAGCATTTT. This encodes CASSLTPGSNQPQHF. The genes are TRBV5-4 and TRBJ1-5; D is ambiguous. The germline V gene encodes CDR1 SGHNT and CDR2 YYREEE (reference sequence). V lost 1 base and J 0 bases, leaving 8 bases between the germline ends. This CDR3 comprises 15 residues.

This chain links TRBV7-9 with TRBJ1-1; D is possibly TRBD1 (6 bases). V gave up 2 bases and J gave up 5 bases, with 12 bases separating them. There are 14 residues in the CDR3. CDR1 is SEHNR and CDR2 is FQNEAQ in the germline V gene (reference sequence). The CDR3 DNA sequence: TGTGCCAGCAGCTTAAGAGGGGGTGGAACTGAAGCTTTCTTT. As protein: CASSLRGGGTEAFF.

The chain employs TRBV4-1 and TRBJ2-7; D not certain. The germline V gene has CDR1 MGHRA and CDR2 YSYEKL. This CDR3 region has 15 residues. Trimming left V 0 bases short and J 1 base short, with 10 bases between. CDR3 coding DNA: TGCGCCAGCAGCCAAGAGTGGGCCGGGTCCTACGAGCAGTACTTC. This sequence encodes CASSQEWAGSYEQYF.

The V and J genes are TRBV18 and TRBJ2-3; 7 nucleotides align to TRBD2. Per germline, CDR1 KGHSH and CDR2 LQKENI. This CDR3 spans 16 amino acids. With V trimmed by 1 base and J by 2 bases, 6 bases remained unmatched. For the CDR3, the DNA is TGTGCCAGCTCACCACGGGGTAGCGGGTCCACAGATACGCAGTATTTT. This codes for CASSPRGSGSTDTQYF.

CDR3 region: CASSSGVAGANVLTF. CDR3 coding DNA: TGTGCCAGCAGTTCAGGGGTTGCGGGGGCCAACGTCCTGACTTTC. This chain uses TRBV14 with TRBJ2-6, with D perhaps matching TRBD1 (6 bases). The CDR3 is 15 amino acids. Germline loops: CDR1 SGHDN, CDR2 FVKESK. Trimming took off 6 bases at V and 4 bases at J, with 13 bases between the two ends.